This T cell receptor (beta chain) was profiled in a study of T-cell memory formation after mild COVID-19. Study summary: Across donors, TCR clusters were largely donor specific. Findings and limits, study-wide: Contracting clones from day 15 to 85 showed balanced CD4/CD8; later expanders favored CD4+. Specificity for SARS-CoV-2 was not confirmed among the second-wave clones peaking on day 37. Detection of some responders pre-infection suggested pre-existing cross-reactive memory T cells participated.

Trimming at V came to 1 base and at J to 1 base, leaving 14 bases not matched to a gene. The CDR3 totals 18 residues. Germline CDR1 and CDR2: DFQATT and SNEGSKA (reference sequence). This clonotype was detected many times. Its antigen is not identified. Using its own MiXCR run on the 5' RACE reads, TCRdb lists one record per CDR3 protein. The sample has 13,000 or so distinct CDR3 sequences; about 11% are singletons. The V gene is TRBV20-1, the J gene TRBJ1-1; 8 bases are a match to TRBD1. The specimen sequenced was PBMCs or a T cell subset sorted from them (not recorded which). The source is an adult woman who had mild COVID-19 (a few samples of this study predate the infection). Cell type and time point are not known. CDR3 in amino acids: CSARGYSQQGVSNTEAFF. As DNA, the CDR3 is TGCAGTGCTAGAGGGTATTCCCAACAGGGGGTTTCGAACACTGAAGCTTTCTTT.